This T cell receptor beta chain is drawn from a study of T-cell reconstitution after alpha-beta-depleted transplantation in children. Library preparation (for TCRbeta) was performed with unique molecular identifiers. TCRdb re-called the PCR reads with MiXCR, one entry per CDR3 protein. The sample records approximately 800,000 distinct CDR3 sequences, roughly 16% being singletons. This CDR3 has 18 residues. The trim removed 3 bases at V and 4 bases at J, leaving 12 bases unmatched. This sequence joins TRBV12-3 or TRBV12-4 and TRBJ2-1; TRBD2 matches 10 bases. The TCR sequence derives from a male patient aged 5 to 17 who had a stem cell transplant for acute lymphoblastic leukemia, so the T cells may come from the graft donor. The sequencing used PBMCs, mostly from graft donor cells, collected 360 days after TCRalphabeta/CD19-depleted stem cell transplant. The chain's CDR3 is CASSLKGRLAGLYNEQFF. CDR3 nucleotide sequence: TGTGCCAGCAGTTTGAAGGGCAGACTAGCGGGTCTGTACAATGAGCAGTTCTTC.